This T cell receptor beta chain was captured by sequencing in a study of T-cell reconstitution after alpha-beta-depleted transplantation in children. General study points: Alpha-beta T cells present about two months after transplant were reported to originate from several hundred expanded graft clones. Fresh T-cell production supplied most of the T-cell counts and diversity seen one year after transplant.

For this clonotype: The antigen is not known.

Molecular barcoding with unique molecular identifiers was used for the TCRbeta library. Via MiXCR, TCRdb re-called the PCR reads, giving one row per CDR3 protein. This table has fewer than 550,000 distinct CDR3 sequences, approximately 10% appearing once. V dropped 5 bases and J dropped 7 bases, with 15 bases sitting between them. CDR1 and CDR2 (germline): DFQATT, SNEGSKA (reference sequence). The CDR3 is made up of 13 amino acids. The chain combines TRBV20-1 with TRBJ2-1; maybe TRBD1 (5 bases). The receptor comes from a female patient aged 2 to 10 who had a stem cell transplant for aplastic anemia, so the T cells may come from the graft donor. Sample: PBMCs, mostly from graft donor cells, taken 180 days after TCRalphabeta/CD19-depleted stem cell transplant. CDR3 nucleotides: TGCAGTGCTCGCAGACAGCTAATAAATGAGCAGTTCTTC. It is translated as CSARRQLINEQFF.